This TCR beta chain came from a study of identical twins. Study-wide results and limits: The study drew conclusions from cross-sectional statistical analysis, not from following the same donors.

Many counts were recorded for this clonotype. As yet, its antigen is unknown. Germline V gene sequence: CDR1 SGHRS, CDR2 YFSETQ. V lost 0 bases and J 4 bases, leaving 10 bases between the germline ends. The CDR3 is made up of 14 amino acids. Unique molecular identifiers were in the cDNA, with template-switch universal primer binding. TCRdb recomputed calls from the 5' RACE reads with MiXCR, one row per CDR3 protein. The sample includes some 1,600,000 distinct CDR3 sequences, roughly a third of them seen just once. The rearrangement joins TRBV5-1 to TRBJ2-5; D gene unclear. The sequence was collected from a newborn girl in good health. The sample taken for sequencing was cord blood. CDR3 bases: TGCGCCAGCAGCTTGGTGGGATACCTAGAGACCCAGTACTTC. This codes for CASSLVGYLETQYF.